The 20 T cell receptor beta chains reported below all come from one sample, sequenced in a study of blood T cell repertoires in COVID-19 (dated by TCRdb to about 2020). Libraries were constructed by the immunoSEQ multiplex PCR assay. As stored in TCRdb, this immuneACCESS dataset retains in-frame rearrangements with V and J assigned. A fraction of the clones does not appear; measured against another copy, unresolved V genes explain less than half of the discrepancy, and the remainder lacks a known reason. The sample table lists 380,000 or so clones, 88% of them with a count of one. 2% to 2.5% of the sample goes to the ten largest clones. Sequencing input: PBMCs or T cells enriched from blood (not recorded which). These receptor sequences come from a woman between 35 and 50 years old with acute COVID-19.

The genes are TRBV6-1 and TRBJ1-5, with D possibly TRBD1 on 6 matching bases. This CDR3 spans 15 amino acids. Trimming left V 3 bases short and J 3 bases short, with 12 bases between. The germline gives CDR1 MNHNS, CDR2 SASEGT. CDR3 coding DNA: TGTGCCAGCAGTGACCAGGACAGACTCAATCAGCCCCAGCATTTT. Amino acid sequence: CASSDQDRLNQPQHF.

The count of this clone is one. This chain links TRBV4-1 with TRBJ1-2, with D possibly being TRBD1 (6 bases). The germline V gene has CDR1 MGHRA and CDR2 YSYEKL. Trimming stripped 4 bases from V and 5 bases from J, with 17 bases between. This CDR3 has 15 residues. CDR3 sequence (DNA): TGCGCCAGCAGCCCCATCACAGGGATTGTGTATGGCTACACCTTC. Encoded protein: CASSPITGIVYGYTF.

Note on this clone: This may stem from a read error, because a much larger clone lies one nucleotide away. This chain uses TRBV11-3 with TRBJ2-3; D gene uncertain. The CDR3 sequence is 13 residues long. V lost 0 bases to trimming and J lost 3 bases, with 4 bases between them. Germline CDR1 and CDR2: SGHNT and YENEEA. Here the CDR3 reads CASSLDSTDTQYF. The CDR3 DNA reads as TGTGCCAGCAGCTTAGATTCGACAGATACGCAGTATTTT. Together with reference TRBV11-3 and TRBJ2-3, the CDR3 gives the full variable domain: EAGVVQSPRYKIIEKKQPVAFWCNPISGHNTLYWYLQNLGQGPELLIRYENEEAVDDSQLPKDRFSAERLKGVDSTLKIQPAELGDSAVYLCASSLDSTDTQYFGPGTRLTVL.

V usage is TRBV11-2 and J usage is TRBJ2-3, with 8 bases fitting TRBD2. Germline CDR1 and CDR2: SGHAT and FQNNGV. Trimming removed 5 bases from V and 9 bases from J; junction bases left unmatched: 10. The CDR3 contains 14 residues. This CDR3 is CASSAPGGGWTQYF. The CDR3 region has the DNA TGTGCCAGCAGCGCCCCCGGGGGGGGTTGGACGCAGTATTTT. Combining the CDR3 with reference TRBV11-2 and TRBJ2-3 gives the whole variable domain EAGVAQSPRYKIIEKRQSVAFWCNPISGHATLYWYQQILGQGPKLLIQFQNNGVVDDSQLPKDRFSAERLKGVDSTLKIQPAKLEDSAVYLCASSAPGGGWTQYFGPGTRLTVL.

This chain joins TRBV19 and TRBJ2-1; 14 bases are a match to TRBD2. The CDR3 sequence is 20 residues long. The V gene's germline CDR1 is LNHDA and CDR2 SQIVND (reference sequence). V shed 2 bases and J 9 bases; nucleotides not matched to a gene: 18. This chain's CDR3 is CASSIKGLAGALGIYGEQFF. CDR3 nucleotides: TGTGCCAGTAGTATAAAGGGACTAGCGGGGGCCCTGGGGATCTACGGTGAGCAGTTCTTC.

In its sample, this clone was seen a few times. The chain couples TRBV6-5 to TRBJ2-7, with D unresolved. V dropped 0 bases and J dropped 4 bases, with 16 bases sitting between them. The CDR3 has 16 amino acids. In germline, CDR1 is MNHEY, CDR2 SVGAGI. The CDR3 loop reads CASSYSPGRALYEQYF. The CDR3 DNA reads TGTGCCAGCAGTTACTCCCCAGGTCGAGCTTTGTACGAGCAGTACTTC.

This sequence joins TRBV7-9 and TRBJ1-1; the match to TRBD1 covers 9 bases. The CDR3 contains 16 residues. Germline CDR1 SEHNR, CDR2 FQNEAQ (reference sequence). With V trimmed by 3 bases and J by 3 bases, 8 bases remained unmatched. The CDR3 here is CASSFLRDRGDTEAFF. CDR3 DNA: TGTGCCAGCAGCTTCCTCCGTGACAGGGGGGACACTGAAGCTTTCTTT.

The chain has TRBV27 and TRBJ1-2; 8 bases align to TRBD1. V lost 6 bases and J lost 5; bases outside the gene matches: 11. The CDR3 sequence is 15 residues long. Germline loops: CDR1 MNHEY, CDR2 SMNVEV (reference sequence). The CDR3 DNA follows: TGTGCCAGCAGCTTCGCTCCCGGGACAGGATATGGCTACACCTTC. As protein: CASSFAPGTGYGYTF.

The J gene is TRBJ1-1, the V gene TRBV5-4, with TRBD1 matching over 7 bases. CDR1 and CDR2 from the germline V gene are SGHNT and YYREEE (reference sequence). Trimming at V came to 4 bases and at J to 0 bases, leaving 3 bases not matched to a gene. CDR3 size: 14 residues. CDR3 loop: CASSAGQMNTEAFF. CDR3 nucleotide sequence: TGTGCCAGCAGCGCGGGACAGATGAACACTGAAGCTTTCTTT.

V gene TRBV11-3 combines with J gene TRBJ2-1; perhaps TRBD2 as D (6 bases). The CDR3 runs 13 residues. The germline gives CDR1 SGHNT, CDR2 YENEEA. V was clipped by 5 bases and J by 4 bases, with 9 bases between them. The CDR3 loop reads CASSETSYNEQFF. CDR3 bases: TGTGCCAGCAGCGAGACTAGTTACAATGAGCAGTTCTTC.

The V call is TRBV5-5, the J call TRBJ2-7, with D possibly TRBD1 on 6 matching bases. V shed 0 bases and J shed 2 bases, with 9 bases lying between them. The CDR3 extends over 14 amino acids. Germline CDR1 reads SGHKS; CDR2 reads YYEKEE (reference sequence). The chain's CDR3 is CASSLGGQPYEQYF. CDR3 in DNA: TGTGCCAGCAGCTTGGGGGGACAACCCTACGAGCAGTACTTC. Full variable domain (rest looked up from reference TRBV5-5 and TRBJ2-7): DAGVTQSPTHLIKTRGQQVTLRCSPISGHKSVSWYQQVLGQGPQFIFQYYEKEERGRGNFPDRFSARQFPNYSSELNVNALLLGDSALYLCASSLGGQPYEQYFGPGTRLTVT.

The chain carries TRBV7-8 and TRBJ2-7; TRBD2 matches at 7 bases. There are 18 residues in the CDR3. Germline loops: CDR1 SGHVS, CDR2 FQNEAQ. With 1 base clipped from V and 5 bases from J, the junction kept 17 bases outside the gene matches. CDR3 sequence reads: CASSLVLPGLEGINEQYF. CDR3 sequence (DNA): TGTGCCAGCAGCTTAGTCCTTCCTGGACTAGAAGGGATCAACGAGCAGTACTTC. The entire variable domain, with the rest obtained from reference TRBV7-8 and TRBJ2-7, is as follows: GAGVSQSPRYKVAKRGQDVALRCDPISGHVSLFWYQQALGQGPEFLTYFQNEAQLDKSGLPSDRFFAERPEGSVSTLKIQRTQQEDSAVYLCASSLVLPGLEGINEQYFGPGTRLTVT.

This chain connects TRBV4-1 to TRBJ1-2; D not resolved. Germline V gene data show CDR1 as MGHRA and CDR2 as YSYEKL. V gave up 1 base and J gave up 5 bases, with 14 bases separating them. This CDR3 comprises 15 residues. The CDR3 nucleotides read TGCGCCAGCAGCCAAGGAGTGCAGCAGGTTTATGGCTACACCTTC. Amino acids: CASSQGVQQVYGYTF.

This clone was detected only a few times. The chain uses TRBV5-4 and TRBJ1-1; TRBD1 agrees at 10 bases. CDR3 length: 16 residues. Germline V CDR1 and CDR2: SGHNT, YYREEE (reference sequence). J lost 4 bases, V lost 4 bases, and 10 bases had no gene match. CDR3 DNA sequence: TGTGCCAGCAGCCCATGGACAGGGGGAATGGTCACTGAAGCTTTCTTT. Its protein is CASSPWTGGMVTEAFF. The whole variable domain, remainder taken from reference TRBV5-4 and TRBJ1-1, is ETGVTQSPTHLIKTRGQQVTLRCSSQSGHNTVSWYQQALGQGPQFIFQYYREEENGRGNFPPRFSGLQFPNYSSELNVNALELDDSALYLCASSPWTGGMVTEAFFGQGTRLTVV.

The chain recombines TRBV24-1 with TRBJ2-3, with 8 nucleotides matching TRBD1. The CDR3 consists of 14 residues. The V gene end was trimmed by 6 bases and the J gene end by 0 bases; junction bases not matched to a gene: 1. Germline CDR1 is KGHDR and CDR2 is SFDVKD. CDR3 nucleotides: TGTGCCACCAGTCAGGGGGCGAGCACAGATACGCAGTATTTT. This codes for CATSQGASTDTQYF.

The rearrangement joins TRBV2 to TRBJ2-7; D uncertain. V gave up 6 bases and J gave up 2 bases, with 5 bases separating them. The CDR3 consists of 11 residues. Germline-derived CDR1 and CDR2 are SNHLY and FYNNEI. CDR3 sequence (DNA): TGTGCCAGCAGCCTCGCCTACGAGCAGTACTTC. Protein sequence: CASSLAYEQYF.

This clone was observed once. The rearrangement uses TRBV5-4 and TRBJ1-2; D is undetermined. The CDR3 contains 12 residues. Germline V gene sequence: CDR1 SGHNT, CDR2 YYREEE (reference sequence). Trimming stripped 9 bases from V and 4 bases from J, with 13 bases between. Here the CDR3 reads CATRGTSYGYTF. The CDR3 nucleotides read TGTGCCACCCGAGGCACAAGCTATGGCTACACCTTC. Drawing the rest from reference TRBV5-4 and TRBJ1-2, the complete variable domain is ETGVTQSPTHLIKTRGQQVTLRCSSQSGHNTVSWYQQALGQGPQFIFQYYREEENGRGNFPPRFSGLQFPNYSSELNVNALELDDSALYLCATRGTSYGYTFGSGTRLTVV.

This chain connects TRBV19 to TRBJ1-1; no firm D call. V was trimmed by 1 base and J by 8 bases, leaving 11 bases between them. Germline CDR1 reads LNHDA; CDR2 reads SQIVND (reference sequence). The CDR3 length is 13 residues. The CDR3 DNA reads TGTGCCAGTAGTATAGGGCCCGTTGTAGAAGCTTTCTTT. This codes for CASSIGPVVEAFF.

The chain carries TRBV20-1 and TRBJ2-7, with D possibly matching TRBD2 (6 bases). The CDR3 length is 11 residues. V shed 5 bases and J shed 2 bases, with 7 bases lying between them. Germline V gene lookup returns CDR1 DFQATT and CDR2 SNEGSKA (reference sequence). The CDR3 DNA is TGCAGTGCTGCTAGCGCCTACGAGCAGTACTTC. Amino acids: CSAASAYEQYF.

The gene calls are TRBV18 and TRBJ2-5, with 7 bases aligning to TRBD2. Germline V gene sequence: CDR1 KGHSH, CDR2 LQKENI. CDR3 length: 17 amino acids. V was pared by 6 bases and J by 2 bases, with 15 bases of the junction left unmatched. The CDR3 bases are TGTGCCAGCTCCCCGGGACTACTGAACCCAAAACAAGAGACCCAGTACTTC. It yields the protein CASSPGLLNPKQETQYF.